A selection of T cell receptor beta chains follows, all from one sample in a study of cytomegalovirus exposure and HLA in healthy donors. Clones were sequenced by immunoSEQ multiplex PCR, and TCRdb holds only the in-frame ones, with some missing. In the table there are about 170,000 clones, about 75% of which are singletons. Source material: PBMCs. Receptors originate from a female donor in good health and CMV-seronegative. Both conserved end residues are part of each CDR3. The D gene is left open where the match is weak. Clone size is stated in some rows and not others, as once, few, many or a class when expanded.

clone_size j_call d_call v_call cdr3_nt cdr3_aa
. TRBJ1-1 TRBD1 TRBV5-4 TGTGCCAGCAGCTTTTTCGGACAGGGGGCTTCTGAAGCTTTCTTT CASSFFGQGASEAFF
. TRBJ2-5 TRBD1 TRBV5-4 TGTGCCAGCAACTCCCGCGAGGGACAGAGGGCAGAGACCCAGTACTTC CASNSREGQRAETQYF
. TRBJ1-2 . TRBV6-4 TGTGCCAGCAGTGACTCCCCCAGTAACTATGGCTACACCTTC CASSDSPSNYGYTF
. TRBJ2-7 TRBD1 TRBV6-5 TGTGCCAGCAGTTACGCGGGACAGGGAAACGAGCAGTACTTC CASSYAGQGNEQYF
. TRBJ2-5 TRBD2 TRBV5-1 TGCGCCAGCAGCGGGACTAGCGGGGGGTGGACCCAGTACTTC CASSGTSGGWTQYF
. TRBJ2-2 TRBD2 TRBV5-1 TGCGCCAGCAGCGAACTGGGACTAGCGGGGGGTCCGAAGATTTTT CASSELGLAGGPKIF
few TRBJ2-3 TRBD2 TRBV15 TGTGCCACCAGCAGGGAGACCGGGACTAGCCGCACAGATACGCAGTATTTT CATSRETGTSRTDTQYF
. TRBJ2-1 . TRBV25-1 TGTGCCAGCAGAAACGGGTACAATGAGCAGTTCTTC CASRNGYNEQFF
. TRBJ2-2 . TRBV9 TGTGCCAGCAGCGCCTCCCACGTAGCCGGGGAGCTGTTTTTT CASSASHVAGELFF
. TRBJ1-1 . TRBV7-2 TGTGCCAGCAGCTTAGGGCGGATGAACACTGAAGCTTTCTTT CASSLGRMNTEAFF
. TRBJ1-1 . TRBV10-3 TGTGCCATCAGTGAGTCTCTAAACACTGAAGCTTTCTTT CAISESLNTEAFF
. TRBJ2-7 . TRBV30 TGTGCCTGGAGCCCAGTCTACGAGCAGTACTTC CAWSPVYEQYF
. TRBJ2-3 TRBD2 TRBV7-6 TGTGCCAGCAGCTTACCAAGACTAGCGGGAGAAAAAACAGATACGCAGTATTTT CASSLPRLAGEKTDTQYF
. TRBJ2-3 . TRBV14 TGTGCCAGCAGCCAGGTTAGGGGGTTCACAGATACGCAGTATTTT CASSQVRGFTDTQYF
. TRBJ1-5 TRBD1 TRBV2 TGTGCCAGCAGGCTCACAGGGGATCAGCCCCAGCATTTT CASRLTGDQPQHF
. TRBJ2-7 TRBD2 TRBV9 TGTGCCAGCAGCGCGCTAGCGGGAGAAGGCTACGAGCAGTACTTC CASSALAGEGYEQYF
. TRBJ1-4 . TRBV2 TGTGCCAGCAGTGATAGGGGAAACGGCGGTGAAAAACTGTTTTTT CASSDRGNGGEKLFF
. TRBJ2-1 . TRBV14 TGTGCCAGCAGAGACGGAGCTGGCAGCCTCTTGGAGCAGTTCTTC CASRDGAGSLLEQFF
once TRBJ1-2 . TRBV5-1 TGCGCCAGCAGCAACCCGGGGGTTGGCTACACCTTC CASSNPGVGYTF
. TRBJ2-5 TRBD2 TRBV11-3 TGTGCCAGCAGCCGGGGGGGGCGAGGAGAGACCCAGTACTTC CASSRGGRGETQYF
. TRBJ2-7 TRBD1 TRBV10-3 TGTGCCATCAGGACAGGGACAACCTACGAGCAGTACTTC CAIRTGTTYEQYF
. TRBJ1-1 . TRBV20-1 TGCAGTGCTGGACAACTCACTGAAGCTTTCTTT CSAGQLTEAFF